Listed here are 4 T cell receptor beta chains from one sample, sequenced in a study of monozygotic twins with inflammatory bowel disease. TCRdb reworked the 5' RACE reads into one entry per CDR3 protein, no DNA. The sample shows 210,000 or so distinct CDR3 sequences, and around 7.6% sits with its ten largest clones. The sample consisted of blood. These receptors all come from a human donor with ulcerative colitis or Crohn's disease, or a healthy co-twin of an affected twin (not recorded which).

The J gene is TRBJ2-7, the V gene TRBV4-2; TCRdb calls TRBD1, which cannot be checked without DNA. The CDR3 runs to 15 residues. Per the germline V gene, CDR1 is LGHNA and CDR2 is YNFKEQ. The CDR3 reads CASSQEGGYTYEQYF.

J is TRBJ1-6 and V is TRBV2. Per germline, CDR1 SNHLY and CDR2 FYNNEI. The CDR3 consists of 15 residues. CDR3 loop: CASRYGGLNNSPLHF.

CDR3 loop: CATSRGTGELFF. This chain connects TRBV15 to TRBJ2-2. Germline lookup yields CDR1 LNHNV and CDR2 YYDKDF (reference sequence). The CDR3 sequence is 12 residues long.

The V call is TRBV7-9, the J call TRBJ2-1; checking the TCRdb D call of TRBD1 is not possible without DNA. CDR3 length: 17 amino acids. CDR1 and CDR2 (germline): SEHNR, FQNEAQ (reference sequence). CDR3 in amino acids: CASSLAPGTGPYNEQFF.